The rows below give T cell receptor beta chains drawn from one sample of a study of cytomegalovirus exposure and HLA in healthy donors. Using immunoSEQ multiplex PCR, the repertoire was profiled, and TCRdb retains in-frame clones only, with some absent. The sample holds roughly 43,000 clones, roughly 90% seen once. Source material: PBMCs. These receptors all come from a man aged 18 to 29 in good health and CMV-seronegative. Both conserved end residues are part of each CDR3. The size entry is marked missing in some rows and otherwise reads once, few, many or a size class.

v_gene | abundance | CDR3aa
TRBV6-1 | . | CASNIQGLLSPLHF
TRBV5-1 | . | CASSLAGTVFEKLFF
TRBV18 | . | CASSPPNRAKNIQYF
TRBV2 | . | CASSDRTVNQPQHF
TRBV5-4 | . | CASHDRVNTEAFF
TRBV7-6 | . | CASSPTTGVNTEAFF
TRBV2 | . | CASSEPGRGGYEQFF
TRBV29-1 | once | CSVEDSSYEQYF
TRBV5-1 | . | CASSLIVHLCNQPQHF
TRBV6-5 | once | CASRDRALSGGYTF
TRBV19 | . | CASSISGSWTGELFF
TRBV5-6 | . | CASTEGTANTGELFF
TRBV7-8 | . | CASSRAAEAFF
TRBV15 | . | CATSRAQGAFGYTF
TRBV6-5 | once | CASRIRENQPQHF
TRBV6-7 | . | CASNEEPRREGLPDTQYF
TRBV15 | . | CATSRQGAYEQYF
TRBV4-2 | . | CASSQMVDSSEAFF
TRBV2 | . | CASNLGGTYNEQFF
TRBV4-1 | once | CASSSGTGRDEKLFF
TRBV7-3 | . | CASSAASGNTGELFF
TRBV7-3 | . | CASSLRSGRGTGELFF
TRBV29-1 | . | CSVDWAGGRNYGYTF
TRBV7-2 | . | CASSPGSTGNTIYF
TRBV7-9 | once | CASSLVSGYKLFF
TRBV18 | once | CASSFDRATEAFF
TRBV19 | . | CASSTTANTEAFF
TRBV6-5 | . | CASSYGGMNTEAFF
TRBV11-2 | . | CASSFLAGGSQETQYF
TRBV7-6 | . | CASSLRSGELFF
TRBV11-3 | . | CASSLRRGNEQFF
TRBV6-6 | . | CASSYSELGGEQYF
TRBV10-3 | . | CAISVSGPTYEQYF
TRBV28 | . | CASSSSGTRGIMLFF
TRBV5-1 | . | CASSLEGLADNEQFF
TRBV9 | . | CASSVVTGMGTGELFF
TRBV19 | . | CASSVGQGRNEQFF
TRBV20-1 | . | CSAFRGNTIYF
TRBV4-3 | few | CASSPEGYDYGYTF
TRBV9 | . | CASSVDDRGGQPQHF
TRBV5-6 | . | CASVRTGQANTGELFF
TRBV9 | . | CASSPDWGGYGYTF
TRBV6-1 | once | CASKTGDTGELFF
TRBV19 | . | CASSMPPGQSYVTIQYF
TRBV7-9 | once | CASSLGTDTEAFF
TRBV6-5 | . | CASRTIQGTGYTF
TRBV2 | . | CASPFKGQGSTDTQYF
TRBV11-2 | . | CASSPAGEQFF
TRBV7-9 | . | CASRAEGTAKAFF